Below, one TCR beta chain is given with its context. The antigen remains unidentified. Sequencing ends 3 residues short of the CDR3 end; the germline J gene provides the rest. This sample stems from a study of T cells in women clearing cervical HPV infection. Turning to the study itself: No precancer developed; the control's incident HPV16 infection cleared within 12 months. Case blood drawn at lesion detection; control blood after infection cleared. HLA type stays a possible confounder, typing being limited. Study-wide findings and caveats: Controls had more TRBV6-7 (0.16%) than cases (roughly 0.11%).

The length of the CDR3 is 13 residues. Germline-derived CDR1 and CDR2 are SGHTA and FQGNSA. Some clones are missing from TCRdb's copy, which holds only in-frame ones; the method was immunoSEQ multiplex PCR. The repertoire table contains tens of thousands of clones. The source material was blood buffy coat. The gene calls are TRBV7-2 and TRBJ2-2, with 10 bases that match TRBD1. The TCR sequence derives from a woman between 18 and 69 years old with a cervical HPV16 infection that either progressed to CIN3+ or cleared (not recorded which). CDR3 in amino acids: CASRDRGGGELFF. The covered CDR3 bases are TGTGCGAGCCGGGACAGGGGAGGCGGGGAG.